These T cell receptor beta chains were read from a single sample in a study of T cells expressing NK-cell markers. TCRdb reprocessed the 5' RACE reads; each CDR3 protein has one entry and no DNA is given. The sample has around 550,000 distinct CDR3 sequences. Material: blood T cells: a sorted CD56 or NKG2C T cell subset, CD4+ or CD8+ T cells, or bulk PBMC T cells (not recorded which). The receptors were gathered from a man aged 18 to 29 in good health. CDR3s include the opening cysteine and the closing phenylalanine or tryptophan. Fields, in order: J gene, V gene, CDR3 protein.

TRBJ2-1 | TRBV7-2 | CASSLVSSTNNEQFF
TRBJ2-6 | TRBV7-9 | CASGWASGSSGANVLTF
TRBJ2-1 | TRBV5-1 | CASSLVASGRDNEQFF
TRBJ2-5 | TRBV19 | CASKRPGGETQYF
TRBJ2-4 | TRBV20-1 | CSASHWAAKNIQYF
TRBJ2-1 | TRBV21-1 | CASKSAGRVGSYNEQFF
TRBJ1-5 | TRBV6-2/TRBV6-3 | CASRKTGGRGSNQPQHF
TRBJ2-1 | TRBV12-3/TRBV12-4 | CASGGSGILGGHNEQFF
TRBJ1-1 | TRBV5-1 | CASSLNLQEGNTEAFF
TRBJ1-5 | TRBV18 | CASSQGQLSNQPQHF
TRBJ2-7 | TRBV5-1 | CASSRTVGQEQYF
TRBJ2-7 | TRBV28 | CASSPGTEISKIYEQYF
TRBJ2-3 | TRBV12-3/TRBV12-4 | CASSMGASTTDTQYF
TRBJ2-1 | TRBV20-1 | CSASGFVFEQFF
TRBJ2-1 | TRBV6-5 | CASSYQGEEQFF
TRBJ2-7 | TRBV4-2 | CASSPPGEGSYEQYF
TRBJ2-7 | TRBV29-1 | CSVGGLVSYEQYF
TRBJ2-7 | TRBV6-2/TRBV6-3 | CASSYSGASAIEQYF
TRBJ2-1 | TRBV5-1 | CASRGFASGSILDEQFF
TRBJ2-1 | TRBV12-3/TRBV12-4 | CASRYTGTSSREQFF
TRBJ2-1 | TRBV7-9 | CASSALAGGIYNEQFF
TRBJ2-1 | TRBV6-2/TRBV6-3 | CASRKKGGAGFF
TRBJ2-1 | TRBV7-2 | CASSQLAVYNEQFF
TRBJ1-5 | TRBV11-2 | CASSLLSGSGQPQHF
TRBJ2-5 | TRBV2 | CASSNPRGLGQETQYF
TRBJ1-1 | TRBV12-3/TRBV12-4 | CASSLQTTGGAFF
TRBJ2-1 | TRBV11-2 | CASSPNTIANNEQFF
TRBJ2-7 | TRBV20-1 | CSASQGPTAYEQYF
TRBJ2-3 | TRBV30 | CAWSVLISGLTDTQYF
TRBJ1-1 | TRBV5-1 | CASSFDRGTEAFF
TRBJ2-4 | TRBV12-3/TRBV12-4 | CASSLGLSGAGFQYF
TRBJ1-6 | TRBV5-5 | CASSPLSGQTNSPLHF
TRBJ2-7 | TRBV20-1 | CSARPGRGTKGGSSSYEQYF
TRBJ2-7 | TRBV30 | CAWSSKGSRSHEQYF
TRBJ1-1 | TRBV7-2 | CASSPGQGLVFGAFF
TRBJ1-1 | TRBV4-2 | CASSHPRVEGLGNTEAFF
TRBJ2-3 | TRBV5-1 | CASSLGTSGRTDTQYF
TRBJ2-1 | TRBV3-1 | CASSQKGGLNEQFF
TRBJ2-3 | TRBV6-2/TRBV6-3 | CASSPGLGWGDTQYF
TRBJ2-1 | TRBV14 | CASSQEGMSFYNEQFF
TRBJ2-3 | TRBV11-3 | CASSLGSRNTDTQYF
TRBJ2-1 | TRBV7-9 | CASSRTSGDHYNDQFF
TRBJ2-5 | TRBV5-1 | CASSLLDGQGQETQYF
TRBJ2-1 | TRBV4-2 | CASSHGLAGQDNEQFF
TRBJ2-1 | TRBV28 | CASSLLGLAQYNEQFF
TRBJ2-7 | TRBV4-3 | CASSFRDGVYEQYF
TRBJ1-2 | TRBV5-1 | CASSRGQGAGGYTF
TRBJ2-1 | TRBV23-1 | CASSQYGREKFF
TRBJ2-3 | TRBV29-1 | CSVERGGNTDTQYF
TRBJ2-5 | TRBV20-1 | CSARVVSSGKETQYF
TRBJ2-2 | TRBV10-3 | CAISPAGELFF